This passage covers 4 T cell receptor beta chains from one sample sequenced in a study of tumor-infiltrating lymphocytes in primary liver carcinoma. Unsorted bulk tissue, about 19-32 mg of it, served as the source for co-extraction of RNA and DNA. Constant-region priming of about 500 ng total RNA yielded TCR beta cDNA. Libraries for TCR beta were built through three nested multiplex PCR rounds, which together made up a slightly modified ARM-PCR procedure. Rounds one and two of PCR, each of about 10 cycles, were primed with TRBV1-TRBV30 forward primers and a C-beta reverse primer. TCRdb itself ran the multiplex PCR reads through MiXCR, one entry per CDR3 protein. This table holds under 130,000 distinct CDR3 sequences, around 80% found once. Sequences were obtained from liver tumor tissue from sampling region 3. Specified subset: tumor region T3, left-lateral pole. The receptors were sampled from a man aged 40-55 years with primary liver carcinoma and hepatitis B virus infection.

A word on this clonotype: A junction end diverges from the germline sequence, so it may reflect a read error. The V call is TRBV29-1, the J call TRBJ2-3; D may be TRBD2 (5 bases). Germline V gives CDR1 SQVTM, CDR2 ANQGSEA. The CDR3 spans 14 residues. The CDR3 region is CSAEGSGSADTHYF. The CDR3 DNA is TGCAGCGCTGAGGGTAGTGGGAGTGCAGATACGCACTATTTT.

For this clonotype: The junction departs from germline at one end; a sequencing error may be responsible. The V gene is TRBV5-6, the J gene TRBJ1-2, with a weak D call TRBD1 (6 bases). Germline V lookup: CDR1 SGHDT, CDR2 YYEEEE. This CDR3 contains 13 residues. CDR3: CAISPKGVGGYTF. The CDR3 coding sequence is TGTGCCATCAGCCCCAAGGGGGTGGGGGGCTACACCTTC.

Remarks on this clonotype: In this CDR3 the conserved last residue, phenylalanine or tryptophan, is missing, so a read error is likely. This sequence joins TRBV11-2 and TRBJ2-7; TRBD1 is a possible D gene (5 bases). The CDR3 is 15 residues long. Deletions cut 10 bases from V and 5 bases from J, with 24 bases between. Germline V lookup: CDR1 SGHAT, CDR2 FQNNGV. The CDR3: CANNLRWTWENEQYC. The CDR3 DNA is TGTGCCAACAACTTACGATGGACATGGGAAAACGAGCAGTACTGC.

This clonotype was seen only a few times. The chain joins TRBV6-6 to TRBJ1-6; D unclear. V was cut by 7 bases and J by 13 bases, with 17 bases left in between. Germline V gene data show CDR1 as MNHNY and CDR2 as SVGAGI (reference sequence). The CDR3 covers 13 residues. CDR3 sequence: CASNTTGVSPLHF. CDR3 in DNA: TGTGCCAGCAATACGACTGGGGTTTCGCCCCTCCACTTT.